The clone carrying this T cell receptor beta chain was seen many times. Its target is not known. Researchers collected approximately 9.5 milliliters of peripheral blood from every single donor. Sample-barcoded 5' priming and a J-beta primer mix drove a second PCR of about 6 to 12 cycles. Each cDNA molecule carried a tag from a template-switch adaptor that contained 12 random nucleotides. Via MiXCR, TCRdb re-called the 5' RACE reads, giving one row per CDR3 protein. This table has about 1.7 million distinct CDR3 sequences, roughly 27% appearing once. The sample originates from a study of blood T cells in healthy people across ages. Regarding the study as a whole: In long-lived donors, naive CD4+ cell counts and diversity exceeded those of aged donors. Leaving the PBMCs unsorted stopped any conclusive comparison of naive versus antigen-experienced cells.

Germline V gene sequence: CDR1 MGHRA, CDR2 YSYEKL. This CDR3 comprises 15 residues. The V end was cut by 5 bases, the J end by 4 bases, with 17 bases between. Source material: blood. The rearrangement links TRBV4-1 to TRBJ1-2; D remains ambiguous. The TCR was taken from a woman aged 30 to 39 in good health. CDR3 in DNA: TGCGCCAGCAGCAACTATGGAGGCGACGGCTATGGCTACACCTTC. Its protein is CASSNYGGDGYGYTF.